This entry is about one T cell receptor beta chain. The clone's antigen remains unknown. Base quality data are lacking; no much larger clone is found one base away. The collaborating institutions used their own protocols to collect whole blood in K2EDTA tubes. Collaborator samples were shipped for TCRbeta analysis as frozen whole blood, isolated PBMCs, or DNA extracted from either sample type. This sample stems from a study of blood T cell repertoires in COVID-19 (dated by TCRdb to about 2020). For context, the study as a whole: Collaborator samples came from the United States, Italy and Spain and covered acute and convalescent phases of COVID-19. HLA class I and class II types, where available, came from metadata supplied by the sample provider rather than from assay-based typing. The repertoires were made available in a free public database intended to serve as a resource for research on the immune response to SARS-CoV-2. The samples were drawn from the first 160 participants of the ongoing ImmuneRACE study and from 950 to 1,500 subjects provided by 6 global collaborators. The prospective study material was composed of cDNA or gDNA derived from T cells, B-cell-depleted T cells, or PBMCs. Sample metadata almost always included a de-identified subject ID, COVID-19 status, age in years and sex. Subjects who had been exposed to COVID-19, were actively infected with it, or had recovered from it provided the deeply sampled blood TCRbeta repertoires that made up the dataset. Results the study describes overall, beyond this receptor: The amount of clinical and demographic metadata varied by source and participant and was provided uncurated.

TCRbeta CDR3 regions were amplified from genomic DNA using the immunoSEQ Assay, a bias-controlled multiplex PCR. Processing in the source paper ran as follows. The number of nucleated cells in each sample was estimated from the amplification of reference gene primers within the assay. Sequence reads were collapsed and filtered to measure the absolute abundance of every unique TCRbeta CDR3 rearrangement. For each sample, productive Simpson clonality was calculated as the square root of Simpson's diversity index over productive rearrangements. In TCRdb, the immuneACCESS table is reduced to in-frame sequences with V and J assigned. These tables do not hold every clone; where another copy was compared, an unresolved V gene accounts for under half, and the others remain unexplained. The V and J calls and clone size were taken over from that table, and D and trimming were inferred from the DNA. The sample table records approximately 46,000 clones; about 84% of these occur just once. The biggest ten clones account for roughly 15% of the sample.

Sample: peripheral blood. The TCR comes from a human donor in a cohort sampled during active COVID-19.

The CDR3 reads as follows: CASSPWDTFTGELFF. The sequenced DNA: TGTGCCAGCAGCCCTTGGGACACCTTCACCGGGGAGCTGTTTTTT. The receptor chain draws on TRBV7-2 and TRBJ2-2, and TRBD1 may be the D gene, going by 6 matching bases. Looking up the germline V gene yields CDR1 SGHTA and CDR2 FQGNSA. Measured from the cysteine to the phenylalanine, the CDR3 is 15 residues long. CDR3 DNA only is kept here, 45 bases in frame from base 1. The junction shows trimming of 5 bases on V and 4 bases on J, plus 14 bases between the germline ends. The full variable domain, with segments outside the CDR3 supplied by the reference TRBV7-2 and TRBJ2-2 proteins, appears as GAGVSQSPSNKVTEKGKDVELRCDPISGHTALYWYRQSLGQGLEFLIYFQGNSAPDKSGLPSDRFSAERTGGSVSTLTIQRTQQEDSAVYLCASSPWDTFTGELFFGEGSRLTVL.